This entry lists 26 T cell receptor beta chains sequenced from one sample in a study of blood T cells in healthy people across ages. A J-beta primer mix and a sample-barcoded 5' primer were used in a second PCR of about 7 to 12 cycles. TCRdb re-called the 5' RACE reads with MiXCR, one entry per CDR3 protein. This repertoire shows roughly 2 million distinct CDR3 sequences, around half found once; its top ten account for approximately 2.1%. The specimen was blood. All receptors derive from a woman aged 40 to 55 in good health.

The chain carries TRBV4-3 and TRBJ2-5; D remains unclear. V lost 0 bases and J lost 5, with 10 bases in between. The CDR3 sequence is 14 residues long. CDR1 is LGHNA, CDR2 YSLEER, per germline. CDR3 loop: CASSQDFRPETQYF. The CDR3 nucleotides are TGCGCCAGCAGCCAAGATTTTCGCCCGGAGACCCAGTACTTC.

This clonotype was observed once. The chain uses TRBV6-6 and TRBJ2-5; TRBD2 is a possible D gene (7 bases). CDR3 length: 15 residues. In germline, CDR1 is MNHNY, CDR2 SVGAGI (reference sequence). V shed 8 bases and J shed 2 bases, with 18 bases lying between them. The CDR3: CASWGGRGAQETQYF. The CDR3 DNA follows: TGTGCCAGCTGGGGGGGACGGGGGGCTCAAGAGACCCAGTACTTC.

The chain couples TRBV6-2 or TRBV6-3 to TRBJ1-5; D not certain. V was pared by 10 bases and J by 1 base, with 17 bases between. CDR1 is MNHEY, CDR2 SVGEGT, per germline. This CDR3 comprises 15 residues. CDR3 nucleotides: TGTGCCACTGCCGAGAAGGGAATGAGCAATCAGCCCCAGCATTTT. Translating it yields CATAEKGMSNQPQHF.

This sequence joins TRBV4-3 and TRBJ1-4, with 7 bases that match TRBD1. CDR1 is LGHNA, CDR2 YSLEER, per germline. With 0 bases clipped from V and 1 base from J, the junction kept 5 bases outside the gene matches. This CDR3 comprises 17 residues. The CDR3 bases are TGCGCCAGCAGCCAAGACCCCCGGGACAGAACTAATGAAAAACTGTTTTTT. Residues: CASSQDPRDRTNEKLFF.

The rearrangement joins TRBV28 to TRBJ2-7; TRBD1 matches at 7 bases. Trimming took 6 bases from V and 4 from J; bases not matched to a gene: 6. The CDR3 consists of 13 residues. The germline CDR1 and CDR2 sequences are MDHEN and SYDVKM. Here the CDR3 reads CASSLQGWYEQYF. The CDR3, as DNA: TGTGCCAGCAGCTTACAGGGGTGGTACGAGCAGTACTTC.

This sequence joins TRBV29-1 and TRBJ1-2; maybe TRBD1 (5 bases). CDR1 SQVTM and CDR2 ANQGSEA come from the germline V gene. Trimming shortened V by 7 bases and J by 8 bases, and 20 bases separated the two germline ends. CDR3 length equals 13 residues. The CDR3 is CSATSRGFGGYTF. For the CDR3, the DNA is TGCAGCGCTACTTCGCGGGGGTTCGGGGGCTACACCTTC.

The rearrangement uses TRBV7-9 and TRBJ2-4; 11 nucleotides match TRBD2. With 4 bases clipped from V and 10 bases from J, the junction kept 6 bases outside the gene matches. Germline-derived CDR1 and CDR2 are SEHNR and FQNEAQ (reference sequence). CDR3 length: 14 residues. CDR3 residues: CASSYTSGGPIQYF. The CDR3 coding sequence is TGTGCCAGCAGCTACACTAGCGGGGGACCGATTCAGTACTTC.

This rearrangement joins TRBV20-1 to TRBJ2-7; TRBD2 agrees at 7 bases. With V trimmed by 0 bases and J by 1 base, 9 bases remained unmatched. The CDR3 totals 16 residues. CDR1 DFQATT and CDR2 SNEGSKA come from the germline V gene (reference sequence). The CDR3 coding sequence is TGCAGTGCTAGAGATTATCGCGGGACTACTTCCTACGAGCAGTACTTC. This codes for CSARDYRGTTSYEQYF.

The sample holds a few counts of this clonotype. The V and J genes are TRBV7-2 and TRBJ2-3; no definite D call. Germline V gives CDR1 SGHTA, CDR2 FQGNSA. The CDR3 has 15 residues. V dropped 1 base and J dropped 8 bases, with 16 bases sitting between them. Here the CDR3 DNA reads TGTGCCAGCAGCTTAGGGGCTAAAATTGCGGCTACGCAGTATTTT. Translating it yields CASSLGAKIAATQYF.

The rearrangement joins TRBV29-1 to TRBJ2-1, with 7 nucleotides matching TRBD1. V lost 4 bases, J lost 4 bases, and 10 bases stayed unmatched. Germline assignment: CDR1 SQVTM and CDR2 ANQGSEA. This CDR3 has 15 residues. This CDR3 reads CSVAARDRLYNEQFF. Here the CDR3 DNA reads TGCAGCGTTGCGGCACGGGACAGACTGTACAATGAGCAGTTCTTC.

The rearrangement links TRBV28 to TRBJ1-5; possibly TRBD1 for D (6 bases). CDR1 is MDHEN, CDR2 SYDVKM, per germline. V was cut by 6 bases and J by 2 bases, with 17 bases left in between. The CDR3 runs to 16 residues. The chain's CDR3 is CASRHNREGGNQPQHF. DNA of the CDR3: TGTGCCAGCAGACATAACAGGGAGGGCGGCAATCAGCCCCAGCATTTT. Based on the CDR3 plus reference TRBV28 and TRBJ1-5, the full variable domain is DVKVTQSSRYLVKRTGEKVFLECVQDMDHENMFWYRQDPGLGLRLIYFSYDVKMKEKGDIPEGYSVSREKKERFSLILESASTNQTSMYLCASRHNREGGNQPQHFGDGTRLSIL.

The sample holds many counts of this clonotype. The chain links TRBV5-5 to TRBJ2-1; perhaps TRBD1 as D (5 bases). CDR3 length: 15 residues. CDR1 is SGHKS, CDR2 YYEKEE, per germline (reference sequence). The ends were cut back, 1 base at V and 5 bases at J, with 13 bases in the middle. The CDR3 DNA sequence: TGTGCCAGCAGCTTGCTGGCAGGGTTTAACAATGAGCAGTTCTTC. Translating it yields CASSLLAGFNNEQFF.

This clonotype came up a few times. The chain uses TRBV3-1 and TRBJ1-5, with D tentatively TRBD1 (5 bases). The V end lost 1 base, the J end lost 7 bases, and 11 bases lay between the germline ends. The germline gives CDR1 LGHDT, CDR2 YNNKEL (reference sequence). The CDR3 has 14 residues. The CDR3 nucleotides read TGTGCCAGCAGCCAAGGATTGGGGGGACAGCCCCAGCATTTT. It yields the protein CASSQGLGGQPQHF.

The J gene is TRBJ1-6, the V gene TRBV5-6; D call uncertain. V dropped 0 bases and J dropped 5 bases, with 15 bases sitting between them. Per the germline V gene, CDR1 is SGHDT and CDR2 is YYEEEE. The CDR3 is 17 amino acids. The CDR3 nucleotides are TGTGCCAGCAGCTTGGCCGACTGGACTGGGAATAATTCACCCCTCCACTTT. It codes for CASSLADWTGNNSPLHF.

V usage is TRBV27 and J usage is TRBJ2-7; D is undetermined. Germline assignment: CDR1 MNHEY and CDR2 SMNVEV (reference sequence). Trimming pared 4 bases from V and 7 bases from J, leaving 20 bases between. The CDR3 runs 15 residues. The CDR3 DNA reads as TGTGCCAGCAGTTCCTTCCTAAACAGACCTCTAGAGCAGTACTTC. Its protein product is CASSSFLNRPLEQYF.

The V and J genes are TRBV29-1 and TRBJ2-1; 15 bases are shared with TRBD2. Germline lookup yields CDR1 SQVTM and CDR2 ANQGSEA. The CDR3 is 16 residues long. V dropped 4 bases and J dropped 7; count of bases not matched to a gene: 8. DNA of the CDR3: TGCAGCGTTGGGGGAACCGGGACTAGCGGGGGGAATGAGCAGTTCTTC. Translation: CSVGGTGTSGGNEQFF.

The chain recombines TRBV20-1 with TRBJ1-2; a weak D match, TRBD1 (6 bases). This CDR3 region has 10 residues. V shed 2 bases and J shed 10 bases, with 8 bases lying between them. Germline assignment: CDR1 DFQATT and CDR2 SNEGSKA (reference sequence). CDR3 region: CSARQGPYTF. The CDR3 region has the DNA TGCAGTGCTAGACAGGGGCCCTACACCTTC.

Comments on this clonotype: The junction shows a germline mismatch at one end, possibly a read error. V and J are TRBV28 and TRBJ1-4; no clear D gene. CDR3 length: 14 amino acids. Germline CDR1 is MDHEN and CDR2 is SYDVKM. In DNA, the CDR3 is TGTGCCAGCAGTGCCACCAGGTTTAATGAGAAACTGTTTTTT. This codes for CASSATRFNEKLFF.

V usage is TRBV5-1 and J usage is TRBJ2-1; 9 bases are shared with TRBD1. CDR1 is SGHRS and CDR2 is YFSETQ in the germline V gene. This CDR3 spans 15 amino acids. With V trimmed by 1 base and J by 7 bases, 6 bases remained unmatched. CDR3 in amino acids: CASSLRDRVSNEQFF. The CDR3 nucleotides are TGCGCCAGCAGCTTGAGGGACAGGGTTTCGAATGAGCAGTTCTTC.

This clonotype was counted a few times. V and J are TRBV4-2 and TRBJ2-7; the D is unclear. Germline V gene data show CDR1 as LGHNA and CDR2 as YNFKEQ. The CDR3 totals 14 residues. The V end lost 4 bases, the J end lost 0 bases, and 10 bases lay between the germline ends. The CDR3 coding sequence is TGTGCCAGCAGCCGGACGGCCCTCTCCTACGAGCAGTACTTC. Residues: CASSRTALSYEQYF.

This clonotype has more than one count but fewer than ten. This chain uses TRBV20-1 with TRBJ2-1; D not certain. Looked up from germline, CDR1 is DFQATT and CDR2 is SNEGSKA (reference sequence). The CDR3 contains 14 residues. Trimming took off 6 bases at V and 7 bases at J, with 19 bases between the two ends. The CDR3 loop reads CSATDHRLVNEQFF. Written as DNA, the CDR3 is TGCAGTGCCACCGACCACCGGTTGGTGAATGAGCAGTTCTTC.

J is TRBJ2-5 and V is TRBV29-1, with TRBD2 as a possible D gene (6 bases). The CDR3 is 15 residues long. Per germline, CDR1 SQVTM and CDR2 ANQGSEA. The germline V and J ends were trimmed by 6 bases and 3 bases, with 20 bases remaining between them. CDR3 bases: TGCAGCGTGGGGAAGACGGGGGTCCCGGAAGAGACCCAGTACTTC. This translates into CSVGKTGVPEETQYF.

CDR3 protein: CSVRLVGAETQYF. The CDR3 nucleotides read TGCAGCGTGAGACTAGTAGGAGCAGAGACCCAGTACTTC. The chain recombines TRBV29-1 with TRBJ2-5; weak D call: TRBD2 (6 bases). The germline V and J ends were trimmed by 6 bases and 4 bases, with 15 bases remaining between them. The germline V gene encodes CDR1 SQVTM and CDR2 ANQGSEA. This CDR3 spans 13 amino acids.

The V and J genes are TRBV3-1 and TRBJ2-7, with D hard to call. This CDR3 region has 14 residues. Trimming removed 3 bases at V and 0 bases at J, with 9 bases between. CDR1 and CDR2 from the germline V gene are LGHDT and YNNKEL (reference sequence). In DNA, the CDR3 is TGTGCCAGCAGCCACTATACGGACTCCTACGAGCAGTACTTC. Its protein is CASSHYTDSYEQYF.

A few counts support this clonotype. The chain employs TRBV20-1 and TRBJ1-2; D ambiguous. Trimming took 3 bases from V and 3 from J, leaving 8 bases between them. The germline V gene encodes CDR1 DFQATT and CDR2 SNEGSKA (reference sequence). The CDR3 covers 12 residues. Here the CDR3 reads CSASWSDYGYTF. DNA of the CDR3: TGCAGTGCTAGTTGGTCCGACTATGGCTACACCTTC.

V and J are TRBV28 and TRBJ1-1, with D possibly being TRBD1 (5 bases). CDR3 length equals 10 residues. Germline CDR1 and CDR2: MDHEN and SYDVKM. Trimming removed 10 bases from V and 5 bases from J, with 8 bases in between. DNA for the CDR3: TGTGCCACCCAGGGAACTGAAGCTTTCTTT. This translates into CATQGTEAFF.